This T cell receptor (beta chain) originates from a study of beta chain features in type 1 diabetes (dated by TCRdb to 2017 to 2018). With regard to the full study: No differences in mean age, gender distribution, total cell number or subset yield were found between patients and healthy donors. A total of some 100,000,000 sorted cells were examined across all samples, and the number of cells per subset was strongly correlated with RNA yield. The study compared TCRB repertoires of sorted circulating CD4+ T cell subsets between recently diagnosed type 1 diabetes patients and matched healthy donors. Regulatory and stem cell-like memory subsets were obtained from only 8 patients and roughly eight healthy donors, while naive and central memory subsets were obtained from all 30 or so donors. What the work shows at the level of the full study, not this receptor alone: The naive, central memory and regulatory TCRB repertoires appeared to resemble one another more closely among patients than among healthy donors. Patients with type 1 diabetes made fewer insertions and deleted more nucleotides at VDJ recombination sites, implying thymic rearrangement abnormalities. Only small numbers of individuals were included in the HLA sub-analyses, which left unresolved whether HLA type had any influence on TCRB rearrangement. PCR might favor shorter templates, but patient and control samples were amplified and corrected together, so any skew would affect both groups equally. A moderate but significant shortening of TCRB CDR3 length was observed in type 1 diabetes patients in all four CD4+ subsets. Because cDNA rather than genomic DNA was sequenced, highly expressing activated cells could have been over-represented, although no difference in activation and CD3 levels was found between groups.

Each donor gave one peripheral blood draw, averaging roughly 100 mL, which was collected into heparinised tubes. Naive, central memory, regulatory and stem cell-like memory CD4+ T cells were sorted on a BD FACSAria II using a panel including CD45RO, CCR7, CD25, CD127, CD95 and CD27. All sorted populations exceeded 98% purity. PBMCs were separated immediately by Lymphoprep density gradient centrifugation and were stained directly, without being cultured. To minimize batch effects, samples were stained and sorted in pairs, one healthy donor with one patient per experiment. The CDR3 contains 14 residues, cysteine and phenylalanine counted. Just CDR3 DNA is preserved here, 42 bases in frame from base 1. The germline V gene supplies CDR1 SGHRS and CDR2 YFSETQ. The junction carries 19 bases between V and J, which are trimmed by 4 bases and 11 bases respectively. The entire amount of isolated RNA was reverse transcribed using the High Capacity cDNA Reverse Transcription Kit, so the sequenced TCRB transcripts were expressed ones. Deep immunoSEQ sequencing was applied to naive, central memory and regulatory T cell samples, giving an average of roughly 3.5 million total reads per sample. Sorted cells were lysed in RLT buffer and RNA was extracted with DNase-treated RNeasy Micro or Mini kits, depending on cell number. To prevent cross-contamination, each cell subset was processed individually, whereas patient and healthy donor samples were processed jointly. TCRB sequences were amplified from cDNA with the immunoSEQ multiplex PCR, producing 87-bp fragments spanning the CDR3 region. The amplicons were sequenced using the Illumina HiSeq platform. As for how the authors treated the data: PCR bias was corrected computationally using synthetic template baselines, and reads within Hamming distance 2 were collapsed, with unmergeable singletons discarded. By aligning reads against IMGT, V, D and J genes, CDR3 length, and insertions or deletions at six rearrangement sites were assigned. Within each subset, clonotype counts were normalized to sorted cell number, after which true diversity and Gini coefficients were computed with the tcR R package. Repertoire sharing was quantified using the overlap coefficient calculated on TCRB nucleotide sequences. What TCRdb holds here is the immuneACCESS table cut down to in-frame rearrangements. Part of the clones is not present; checked against another copy, under half of the missing clones reflect an unresolved V gene, and the others are unexplained. V, J and clone size are taken as reported in that table, and D and trimming were inferred from the DNA itself. Across this sample there are approximately 120,000 clones, with 15% to 20% seen only once. The top ten clonotypes cover around 2.7% of the sample.

This clone occurred a few times. Its antigen is currently not known. Base quality data are lacking; no much larger clone is found one base away. What was sequenced was central memory CD4+ T cells from blood. The TCR sequence derives from a man aged 18 to 30 with type 1 diabetes. The chain is made from TRBV5-1 and TRBJ2-1, and possibly TRBD2, on 5 matching bases. The CDR3 is CASSPLGSGPKQFF. The DNA sequence is given as TGCGCCAGCAGCCCCCTAGGGAGTGGGCCTAAGCAGTTCTTC.